The present T cell receptor (beta chain) was sequenced within a study of CD8 T cells in Susac syndrome. The study sequenced TCR beta in blood CD8+ and CD4+ T cells. Random-hexamer reverse transcription was applied to roughly 0.5 to 1 ug RNA. TCRdb fed the immunoSEQ multiplex PCR reads into MiXCR, producing one record per CDR3 protein. The data contain fewer than 300,000 distinct CDR3 sequences, 70% to 90% of them singletons. CDR1 is MNHEY and CDR2 is SMNVEV in the germline V gene (reference sequence). The CDR3 contains 13 residues. Trimming removed 5 bases from V and 8 bases from J, with 12 bases in between.

The sample consisted of CD8+ T cells from PBMCs. This TCR was recovered from a human donor with multiple sclerosis. The genes are TRBV27 and TRBJ2-2; a possible D gene is TRBD1 (5 bases). The CDR3 here is CASSIRVLGELFF. As DNA, the CDR3 is TGTGCCAGCAGTATCAGGGTTTTAGGGGAGCTGTTTTTT.